This T cell receptor (beta chain) appears in the sequencing data of a study of cytomegalovirus exposure and HLA in healthy donors. Broader study findings: Overall, roughly 150 TCR beta chains were annotated as cytomegalovirus-associated.

From germline, CDR1 is KGHSH and CDR2 LQKENI. CDR3 length equals 16 residues. The ends lost 0 bases at V and 7 bases at J; junction bases unmatched: 5. The PCR contained 60 Vbeta and 13 Jbeta primers. The protocol was immunoSEQ multiplex PCR, while the TCRdb copy is restricted to in-frame clones and leaves out a portion. In the table there are 95,000 to 110,000 clones, almost 80% of which are singletons. On this clone itself: Antigen unknown.

The sequence was obtained from a man between 60 and 75 years old in good health and CMV-seropositive. The chain links TRBV18 to TRBJ2-1, with TRBD1 matching over 11 bases. Sequencing used PBMCs. The CDR3 is CASSPPSGQGGNEQFF. The CDR3, as DNA: TGTGCCAGCTCACCACCGTCGGGACAGGGGGGGAATGAGCAGTTCTTC.